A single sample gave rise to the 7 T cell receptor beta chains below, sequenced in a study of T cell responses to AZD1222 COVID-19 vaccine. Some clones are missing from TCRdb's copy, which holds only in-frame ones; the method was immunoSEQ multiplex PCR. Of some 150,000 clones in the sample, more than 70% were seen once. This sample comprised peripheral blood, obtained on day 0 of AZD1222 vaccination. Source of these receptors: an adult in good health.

The CDR3 protein is CASSQSSGRYNEQFF. The CDR3 DNA reads as TGTGCCAGCAGCCAGAGCAGCGGACGGTACAATGAGCAGTTCTTC. This chain links TRBV6-6 with TRBJ2-1; possibly TRBD2 for D (5 bases). V was cut by 6 bases and J by 4 bases, with 16 bases left in between. Per the germline V gene, CDR1 is MNHNY and CDR2 is SVGAGI (reference sequence). This CDR3 contains 15 residues.

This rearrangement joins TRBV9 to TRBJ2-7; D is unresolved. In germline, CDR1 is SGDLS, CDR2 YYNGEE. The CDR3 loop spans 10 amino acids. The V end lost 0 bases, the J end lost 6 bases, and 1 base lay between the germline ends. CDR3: CASSVVEQYF. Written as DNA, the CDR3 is TGTGCCAGCAGCGTAGTCGAGCAGTACTTC.

The CDR3 nucleotides are TGTGCCAGCAGTCCCGACGGCGACTCCTACGAGCAGTACTTC. Amino acids: CASSPDGDSYEQYF. This chain uses TRBV6-5 with TRBJ2-7, with D uncertain. V shed 5 bases and J shed 0 bases, with 11 bases lying between them. CDR3 size: 14 residues. Germline V gene data show CDR1 as MNHEY and CDR2 as SVGAGI.

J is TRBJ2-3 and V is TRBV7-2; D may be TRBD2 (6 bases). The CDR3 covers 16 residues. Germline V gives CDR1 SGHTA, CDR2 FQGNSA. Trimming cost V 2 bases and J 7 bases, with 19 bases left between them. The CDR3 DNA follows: TGTGCCAGCAGCTTACGCGGGACGGGTCGAGGAAATACGCAGTATTTT. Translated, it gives CASSLRGTGRGNTQYF. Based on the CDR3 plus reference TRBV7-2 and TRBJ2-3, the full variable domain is GAGVSQSPSNKVTEKGKDVELRCDPISGHTALYWYRQSLGQGLEFLIYFQGNSAPDKSGLPSDRFSAERTGGSVSTLTIQRTQQEDSAVYLCASSLRGTGRGNTQYFGPGTRLTVL.

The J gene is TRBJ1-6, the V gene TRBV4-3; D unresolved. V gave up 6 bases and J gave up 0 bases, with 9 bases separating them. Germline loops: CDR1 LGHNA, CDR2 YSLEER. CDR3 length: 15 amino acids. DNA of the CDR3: TGCGCCAGCAGTCAACAGAGCTCCTATAATTCACCCCTCCACTTT. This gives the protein CASSQQSSYNSPLHF.

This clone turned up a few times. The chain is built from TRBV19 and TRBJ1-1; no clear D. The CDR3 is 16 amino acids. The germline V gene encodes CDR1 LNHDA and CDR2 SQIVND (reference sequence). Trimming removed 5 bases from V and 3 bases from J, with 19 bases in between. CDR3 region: CASSGGYMGEDTEAFF. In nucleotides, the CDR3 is TGTGCCAGTAGTGGTGGGTATATGGGCGAGGACACTGAAGCTTTCTTT. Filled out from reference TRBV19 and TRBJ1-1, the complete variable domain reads DGGITQSPKYLFRKEGQNVTLSCEQNLNHDAMYWYRQDPGQGLRLIYYSQIVNDFQKGDIAEGYSVSREKKESFPLTVTSAQKNPTAFYLCASSGGYMGEDTEAFFGQGTRLTVV.

The chain's CDR3 is CATSDFSTSDTQYF. The CDR3 DNA reads TGTGCCACCAGTGATTTTTCGACCTCAGATACGCAGTATTTT. The V and J genes are TRBV24-1 and TRBJ2-3; no definite D call. Germline-derived CDR1 and CDR2 are KGHDR and SFDVKD. CDR3 length: 14 amino acids. V lost 1 base, J lost 4 bases, and 8 bases lay in between.